This T cell receptor beta chain derives from a study of shared clonotypes between healthy human individuals. Study summary: Donors consisted of two women and a few men between 18 and 49. Study outcomes and limitations: The sole specimen, blood, was sampled, and tissue repertoires likely differ.

The germline V and J ends were trimmed by 6 bases and 11 bases, with 13 bases remaining between them. Germline CDR1 is MDHEN and CDR2 is SYDVKM. The CDR3 sequence is 12 residues long. As to this clone: Its antigen is undetermined.

The test was conducted at deep level. Sequencing used immunoSEQ multiplex PCR; TCRdb keeps in-frame clones, though not all of them. The data contain some 2,500,000 clones, approximately 90% of them seen just once; the ten biggest clones take up approximately 0.41%. All donors were Caucasian adults living in Nashville, Tennessee. The chain carries TRBV28 and TRBJ1-4; a possible D gene is TRBD1 (5 bases). The material sequenced was naive CD4+ T cells from PBMCs. As to subset: CD45RA+ positively selected. The source of this sequence is a young man in good health. Some clones in this sample may be carry-over from other donors' samples. The CDR3 loop reads CASSLSRGKLFF. The DNA of the CDR3 is TGTGCCAGCAGCCTCTCCCGGGGCAAACTGTTTTTT. Together with reference TRBV28 and TRBJ1-4, the CDR3 gives the full variable domain: DVKVTQSSRYLVKRTGEKVFLECVQDMDHENMFWYRQDPGLGLRLIYFSYDVKMKEKGDIPEGYSVSREKKERFSLILESASTNQTSMYLCASSLSRGKLFFGSGTQLSVL.